Listed below are T cell receptor beta chains from one sample, sequenced in a study of early T cells in non-severe SARS-CoV-2 infection. From the 5' RACE reads, TCRdb called clonotypes with MiXCR, one entry per CDR3 protein. The data show roughly 92,000 distinct CDR3 sequences, about 12% seen once. The source was whole blood, collected at baseline. The receptor source for this set is an adult who was a healthcare worker with PCR-confirmed SARS-CoV-2 infection or an uninfected control (not recorded which). CDR3s include the opening cysteine and the closing phenylalanine or tryptophan. The D gene is left open where the match is weak. The size of a clone is reported for some rows only, either as once, few or many, or as a class for expanded clones.

V	D	size	J	DNA	CDR3
TRBV18	.	.	TRBJ1-2	TGTGCCAGCTCACCACTGGACAGCCAAGCTAACTATGGCTACACCTTC	CASSPLDSQANYGYTF
TRBV7-9	.	many	TRBJ2-3	TGTGCCAGCAGCTTCCGGACAGAAAGGACAGATACGCAGTATTTT	CASSFRTERTDTQYF
TRBV4-1	TRBD1	few	TRBJ2-1	TGCGCCAGCAGCGCGGACAGGGCATTCTCCTACAATGAGCAGTTCTTC	CASSADRAFSYNEQFF
TRBV7-9	.	many	TRBJ2-2	TGTGCCAGCAGCCTCACATCCGTCCCCGGGGAGCTGTTTTTT	CASSLTSVPGELFF
TRBV12-3/TRBV12-4	.	many	TRBJ1-6	TGTGCCAGCAGTCCCCATGGGCCCAAAAATTCACCCCTCCACTTT	CASSPHGPKNSPLHF
TRBV7-8	.	.	TRBJ2-1	TGTGCCAGCAGCGCTCGAGAGGGTTCCTACAATGAGCAGTTCTTC	CASSAREGSYNEQFF
TRBV12-3/TRBV12-4	.	.	TRBJ2-2	TGTGCCAGCAGACCAAGGTCGGGCGGGGAGCTGTTTTTT	CASRPRSGGELFF
TRBV6-6	.	few	TRBJ2-7	TGTGCCAGCAGTCCTCGGACCATCACGAACGAGCAGTACTTC	CASSPRTITNEQYF
TRBV14	.	once	TRBJ2-7	TGTGCCAGCAGCCAAGCGGGGACAAAAACCTACGAGCAGTACTTC	CASSQAGTKTYEQYF
TRBV11-2	.	.	TRBJ2-2	TGTGCCAGCAGAAATACAGGTGCCGGGGAGCTGTTTTTT	CASRNTGAGELFF
TRBV10-3	.	.	TRBJ2-7	TGTGCCATCAGGAAAGGGAGTTCAGGACTCCACGAGCAGTACTTC	CAIRKGSSGLHEQYF
TRBV27	.	.	TRBJ2-3	TGTGCCAGCAGTTTATTTTTGGGGCGTGGAGATACGCAGTATTTT	CASSLFLGRGDTQYF
TRBV6-1	.	many	TRBJ2-2	TGTGCCAGCAACAGAGACACCGGGGAGCTGTTTTTT	CASNRDTGELFF
TRBV7-2	.	many	TRBJ1-5	TGTGCCAGCAGCTTCAGGGCTCAGCCCCAGCATTTT	CASSFRAQPQHF
TRBV27	.	.	TRBJ2-5	TGTGCCAGCAGTTTATGGGGAGCACAAGAGACCCAGTACTTC	CASSLWGAQETQYF
TRBV19	.	many	TRBJ1-5	TGTGCCAGTAGTTTAGGGGGGGAGCGATATAGCAATCAGCCCCAGCATTTT	CASSLGGERYSNQPQHF
TRBV5-1	.	many	TRBJ1-1	TGCGCCAGCAGCTTGGTCACAGGGCAAGCTGAAGCTTTCTTT	CASSLVTGQAEAFF
TRBV27	.	.	TRBJ1-6	TGTGCCAGCAGTTTGTTTAATTCACCCCTCCACTTT	CASSLFNSPLHF
TRBV7-2	.	.	TRBJ2-1	TGTGCCAGCAGCTCTCATCTTGGAGAAGTCAGAAGCTCCTACAATGAGCAGTTCTTC	CASSSHLGEVRSSYNEQFF
TRBV10-3	.	.	TRBJ2-7	TGTGCCATCAGTGAGTCGAGTATGAGCCACTCCTACGAGCAGTACTTC	CAISESSMSHSYEQYF
TRBV12-3/TRBV12-4	TRBD1	many	TRBJ1-5	TGTGCCAGCAGTCGGGACAGGGGGTATCAGCCCCAGCATTTT	CASSRDRGYQPQHF
TRBV19	.	many	TRBJ2-1	TGTGCCAGTAGTATAATGGGGGGAGGAGACAATGAGCAGTTCTTC	CASSIMGGGDNEQFF
TRBV3-1	TRBD2	few	TRBJ2-5	TGTGCCAGCAGCCGGATGCAGAGCGGGGGGGGATTAGAGACCCAGTACTTC	CASSRMQSGGGLETQYF
TRBV5-3	.	few	TRBJ2-5	TGTGCCAGAAGCTTGCAGGGGGAGGAGGAGACCCAGTACTTC	CARSLQGEEETQYF
TRBV11-2	.	.	TRBJ2-3	TGTGCCAGCAGCTTAATCGCGGGATCTCGCACAGATACGCAGTATTTT	CASSLIAGSRTDTQYF
TRBV7-9	TRBD2	many	TRBJ2-3	TGTGCCAGCAGCTTTCCCGGGTTTGGACTAGCGAGATCCGAGGTTGATACGCAGTATTTT	CASSFPGFGLARSEVDTQYF
TRBV7-6	.	few	TRBJ1-6	TGTGCCAGCAGCCGCCGGGACGGAAATTCACCCCTCCACTTT	CASSRRDGNSPLHF
TRBV18	.	many	TRBJ2-3	TGTGCCAGCTCACCACCCTCCACCACAGATACGCAGTATTTT	CASSPPSTTDTQYF
TRBV27	TRBD2	.	TRBJ2-3	TGTGCCAGCAGTCCACGAACTAGCGGGGACCGCACAGATACGCAGTATTTT	CASSPRTSGDRTDTQYF
TRBV6-2/TRBV6-3	.	.	TRBJ1-1	TGTGCCAGCAGTTACGCAGCCAATGGGGCGAGGACTGAAGCTTTCTTT	CASSYAANGARTEAFF
TRBV29-1	TRBD2	many	TRBJ2-3	TGCAGCGTTGAGGGGGAGGGCCACCTATCCACAGATACGCAGTATTTT	CSVEGEGHLSTDTQYF
TRBV24-1	.	few	TRBJ2-3	TGTGCCACCAGTGATTTTACAAGGGGATGGAAAACAGATACGCAGTATTTT	CATSDFTRGWKTDTQYF
TRBV10-2	.	.	TRBJ1-2	TGCGCCAGCAGTGATTCCCAGGGGCCGGACTATGGCTACACCTTC	CASSDSQGPDYGYTF
TRBV20-1	.	few	TRBJ1-5	TGCAGTGCTGTCAGGGGTCAGCCCCAGCATTTT	CSAVRGQPQHF
TRBV3-1	.	few	TRBJ1-1	TGTGCCAGCAGCCAGACGGGTTGGGAGGCTTTCTTT	CASSQTGWEAFF
TRBV20-1	TRBD2	.	TRBJ2-5	TGCAGTGCTAGAGGGACTAGCGGGACCCCCCGAGAGACCCAGTACTTC	CSARGTSGTPRETQYF
TRBV24-1	TRBD1	.	TRBJ2-1	TGTGCCACCAGTGATTTACAGGGGGTGCAGTTCTTC	CATSDLQGVQFF
TRBV28	.	few	TRBJ1-5	TGTGCCAGCAGACCGACAGTTAGCAATCAGCCCCAGCATTTT	CASRPTVSNQPQHF
TRBV6-1	.	few	TRBJ1-3	TGTGCCAGCAGTGAAGCAGCGGGGTGGCACACCATATATTTT	CASSEAAGWHTIYF
TRBV7-9	.	many	TRBJ2-1	TGTGCCAGCAGCCGTGACCAATTTGAGCAGTTCTTC	CASSRDQFEQFF
TRBV5-1	.	.	TRBJ2-2	TGCGCCAGCAGCTCCGATACCGGGGAGCTGTTTTTT	CASSSDTGELFF